The T cell receptor beta chain under discussion was sequenced for a study of Ad26.COV2.S vaccination and SARS-CoV-2 variants. General study findings and limits: Reportedly, spike-specific CD8+ and CD4+ T cell responses achieved substantial breadth once vaccination had taken place.

Method: immunoSEQ multiplex PCR; TCRdb's copy keeps in-frame clones and lacks some. The sample lists about 350,000 clones; around nine tenths were seen once. Treatment in this sample: 19 received Ad26.COV2.S at low or high dose, single or two shots; about 5 received placebo; per-sample allocation not given. The study sampled participants on day 63 after the first vaccine or placebo injection. Notes on this clone: What it recognizes is unknown.

CDR3 length: 14 amino acids. Germline V gives CDR1 ENHRY, CDR2 SYGVKD. V trimming: 6 bases; J trimming: 4 bases; junction bases outside the gene matches: 3. This sequence was found in a person aged 18-60 years who received the Ad26.COV2.S COVID-19 vaccine or a placebo. The material was peripheral blood, obtained in a trial of Ad26.COV2.S vaccine versus placebo. This sequence joins TRBV10-3 and TRBJ2-2; 9 positions agree with TRBD2. CDR3 sequence (DNA): TGTGCCATCAGCAGCGGGGGGTTCACCGGGGAGCTGTTTTTT. It codes for CAISSGGFTGELFF.